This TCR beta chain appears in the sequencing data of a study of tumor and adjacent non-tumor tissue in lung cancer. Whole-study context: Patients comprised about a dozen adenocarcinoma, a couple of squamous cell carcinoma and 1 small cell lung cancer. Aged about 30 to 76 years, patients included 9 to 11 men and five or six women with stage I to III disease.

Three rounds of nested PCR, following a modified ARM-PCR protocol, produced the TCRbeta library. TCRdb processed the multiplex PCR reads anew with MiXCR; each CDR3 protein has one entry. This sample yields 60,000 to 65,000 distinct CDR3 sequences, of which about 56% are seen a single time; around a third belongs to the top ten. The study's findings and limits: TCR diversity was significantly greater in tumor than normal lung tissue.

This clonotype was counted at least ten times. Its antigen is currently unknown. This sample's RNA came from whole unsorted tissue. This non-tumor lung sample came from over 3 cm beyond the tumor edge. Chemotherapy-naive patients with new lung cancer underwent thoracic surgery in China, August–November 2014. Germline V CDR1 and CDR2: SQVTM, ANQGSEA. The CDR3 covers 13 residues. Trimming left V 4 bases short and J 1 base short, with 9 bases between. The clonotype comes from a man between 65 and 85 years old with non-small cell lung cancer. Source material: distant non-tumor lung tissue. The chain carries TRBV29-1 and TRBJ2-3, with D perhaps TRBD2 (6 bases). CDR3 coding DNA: TGCAGCGTTGGTGGAGGGGGCACAGATACGCAGTATTTT. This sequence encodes CSVGGGGTDTQYF.